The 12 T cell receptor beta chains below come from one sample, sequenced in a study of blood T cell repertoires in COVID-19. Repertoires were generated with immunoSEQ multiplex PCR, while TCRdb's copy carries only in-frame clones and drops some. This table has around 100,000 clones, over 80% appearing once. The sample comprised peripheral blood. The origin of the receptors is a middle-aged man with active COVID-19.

The CDR3 coding sequence is TGTGCCAGTAGTCCGGGGTCGGAGGAAAAACTGTTTTTT. The encoded protein is CASSPGSEEKLFF. The chain employs TRBV19 and TRBJ1-4; D gene uncertain. Germline V gene sequence: CDR1 LNHDA, CDR2 SQIVND (reference sequence). There are 13 residues in the CDR3. The V gene lost 5 bases and the J gene lost 8 bases, with 12 bases spanning the gap.

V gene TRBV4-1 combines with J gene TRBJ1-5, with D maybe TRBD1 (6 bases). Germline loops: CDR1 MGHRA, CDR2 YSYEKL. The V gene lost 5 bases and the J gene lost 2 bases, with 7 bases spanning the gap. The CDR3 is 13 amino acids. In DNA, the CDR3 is TGCGCCAGCAGCAGGACAGGCAATCAGCCCCAGCATTTT. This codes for CASSRTGNQPQHF.

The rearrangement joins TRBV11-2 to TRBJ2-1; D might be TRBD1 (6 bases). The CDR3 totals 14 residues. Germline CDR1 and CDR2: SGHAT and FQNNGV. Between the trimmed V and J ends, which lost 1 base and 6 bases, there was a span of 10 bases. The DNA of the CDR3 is TGTGCCAGCAGCTTAGCAGGGACAATCAATGAGCAGTTCTTC. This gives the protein CASSLAGTINEQFF. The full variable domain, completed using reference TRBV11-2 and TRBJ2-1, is EAGVAQSPRYKIIEKRQSVAFWCNPISGHATLYWYQQILGQGPKLLIQFQNNGVVDDSQLPKDRFSAERLKGVDSTLKIQPAKLEDSAVYLCASSLAGTINEQFFGPGTRLTVL.

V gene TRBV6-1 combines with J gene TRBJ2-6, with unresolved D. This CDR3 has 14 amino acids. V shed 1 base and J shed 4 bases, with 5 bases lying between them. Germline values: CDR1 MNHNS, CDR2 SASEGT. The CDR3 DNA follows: TGTGCCAGCAGTGAAGATGGCGGGGCCAACGTCCTGACTTTC. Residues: CASSEDGGANVLTF.

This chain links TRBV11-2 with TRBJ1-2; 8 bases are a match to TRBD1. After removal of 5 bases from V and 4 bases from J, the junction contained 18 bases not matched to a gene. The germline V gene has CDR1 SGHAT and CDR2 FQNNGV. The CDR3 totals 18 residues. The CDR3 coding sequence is TGTGCCAGCAGCCGTGTTACTGGACAGGGTTTTAACGGCTATGGCTACACCTTC. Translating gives CASSRVTGQGFNGYGYTF.

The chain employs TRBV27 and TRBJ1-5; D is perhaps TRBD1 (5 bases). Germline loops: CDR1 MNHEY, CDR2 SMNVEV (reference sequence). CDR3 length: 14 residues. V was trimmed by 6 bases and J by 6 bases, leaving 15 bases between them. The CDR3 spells CASREGRDSQPQHF. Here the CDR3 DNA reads TGTGCCAGCAGGGAGGGGCGGGATAGTCAGCCCCAGCATTTT.

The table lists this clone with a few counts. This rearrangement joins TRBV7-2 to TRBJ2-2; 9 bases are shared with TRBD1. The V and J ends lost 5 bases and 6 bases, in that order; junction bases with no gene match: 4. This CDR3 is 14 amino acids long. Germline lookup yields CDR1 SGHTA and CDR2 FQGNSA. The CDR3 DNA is TGTGCCAGCAGCCTAAGACAGGGGGCCGGGGAGCTGTTTTTT. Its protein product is CASSLRQGAGELFF.

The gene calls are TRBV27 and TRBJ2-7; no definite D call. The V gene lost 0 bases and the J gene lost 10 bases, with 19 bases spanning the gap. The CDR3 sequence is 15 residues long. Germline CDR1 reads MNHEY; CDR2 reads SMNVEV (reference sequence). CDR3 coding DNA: TGTGCCAGCAGTTTATCCCCGCGGTCGACCTCCACACAGTACTTC. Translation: CASSLSPRSTSTQYF.

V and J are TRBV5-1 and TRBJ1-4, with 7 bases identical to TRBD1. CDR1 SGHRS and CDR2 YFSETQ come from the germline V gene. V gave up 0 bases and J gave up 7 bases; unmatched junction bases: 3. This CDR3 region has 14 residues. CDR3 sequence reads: CASSLDSGGEKLFF. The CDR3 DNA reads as TGCGCCAGCAGCTTGGATTCAGGGGGTGAAAAACTGTTTTTT.

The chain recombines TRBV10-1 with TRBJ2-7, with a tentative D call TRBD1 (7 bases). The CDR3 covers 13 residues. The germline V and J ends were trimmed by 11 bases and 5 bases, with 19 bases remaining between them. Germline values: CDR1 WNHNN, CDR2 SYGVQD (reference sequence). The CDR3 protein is CACCRQGGHEQYF. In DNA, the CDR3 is TGCGCCTGCTGTCGGCAGGGGGGCCACGAGCAGTACTTC.

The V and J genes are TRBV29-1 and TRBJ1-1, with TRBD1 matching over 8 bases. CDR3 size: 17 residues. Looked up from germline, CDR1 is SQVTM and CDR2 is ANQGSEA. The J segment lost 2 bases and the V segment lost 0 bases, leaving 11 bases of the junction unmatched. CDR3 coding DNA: TGCAGCGTTGAAGATCGGACAGGGCTTTGGGAAAACACTGAAGCTTTCTTT. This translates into CSVEDRTGLWENTEAFF.

CDR3 sequence (DNA): TGTGCCAGCAGCGTAGCCGACAGGGGGGTCGAGACCCAGTACTTC. Its protein is CASSVADRGVETQYF. V gene TRBV9 combines with J gene TRBJ2-5; TRBD1 aligns across 9 bases. Unmatched junction bases numbered 5, after V lost 0 bases and J lost 5 bases. Germline V gives CDR1 SGDLS, CDR2 YYNGEE. This CDR3 is 15 amino acids long. The full variable domain, in which reference TRBV9 and TRBJ2-5 provide the parts outside the CDR3, is DSGVTQTPKHLITATGQRVTLRCSPRSGDLSVYWYQQSLDQGLQFLIQYYNGEERAKGNILERFSAQQFPDLHSELNLSSLELGDSALYFCASSVADRGVETQYFGPGTRLLVL.